Each of the 3 T cell receptor beta chains below was sequenced from the same sample in a study of blood T cell repertoires in COVID-19. Sequencing was performed with immunoSEQ multiplex PCR; in TCRdb, only in-frame clones are kept and a portion is missing. The repertoire includes 150,000 or so clones, about 88% of them detected once, and 0.99% sits in the top ten. The material sequenced was peripheral blood. The receptor source for this set is a man between 18 and 35 years old with acute or convalescent COVID-19.

The chain is built from TRBV18 and TRBJ2-3; 8 positions agree with TRBD2. The V gene end was trimmed by 10 bases and the J gene end by 0 bases; junction bases not matched to a gene: 9. In germline, CDR1 is KGHSH, CDR2 LQKENI. CDR3 size: 15 residues. CDR3 nucleotide sequence: TGTGCCACCCGTCGGGCGGGGGGTAGCACAGATACGCAGTATTTT. This translates into CATRRAGGSTDTQYF.

This sequence joins TRBV28 and TRBJ1-5, with 8 bases matching TRBD1. CDR3 length equals 17 residues. Germline V gene data show CDR1 as MDHEN and CDR2 as SYDVKM. V was clipped by 5 bases and J by 2 bases; unmatched bases: 11. The CDR3 region is CASSPRQGTGGNQPQHF. The CDR3, as DNA: TGTGCCAGCAGTCCACGACAGGGGACAGGCGGCAATCAGCCCCAGCATTTT.

J is TRBJ1-4 and V is TRBV11-2, with D hard to call. Germline CDR1 reads SGHAT; CDR2 reads FQNNGV. The CDR3 covers 14 residues. V was shortened by 3 bases and J by 2 bases, with 7 bases between the two germline ends. The DNA of the CDR3 is TGTGCCAGCAGCTTTAGTCGGACTAATGAAAAACTGTTTTTT. It encodes CASSFSRTNEKLFF.